This is a list of T cell receptor beta chains from one sample in a study of T cell changes during pregnancy in multiple sclerosis. The data were produced by immunoSEQ multiplex PCR, yet TCRdb's version contains in-frame clones alone and is incomplete. The sample holds fewer than 100,000 clones, 70% to 90% seen once. The sequenced sample was peripheral blood, obtained before pregnancy. The receptors stem from a female donor with multiple sclerosis, enrolled in a pregnancy study. The CDR3 runs from the conserved cysteine through the conserved F or W. D genes are given only for firm matches. Not all rows give a size; the values are once, few, many and, for expanded clones, a class.

d_call	v_call	clone_size	j_call	cdr3_aa	cdr3_nt
NA	TRBV5-4	NA	TRBJ2-3	CASSLGFLRGDTQYF	TGTGCCAGCAGCTTAGGGTTCCTGCGGGGAGATACGCAGTATTTT
NA	TRBV18	NA	TRBJ1-2	CASSPPVGGAGGYTF	TGTGCCAGCTCACCACCGGTTGGGGGCGCAGGCGGCTACACCTTC
NA	TRBV30	NA	TRBJ2-1	CACTGSYNEQFF	TGTGCCTGTACAGGGAGTTACAATGAGCAGTTCTTC
NA	TRBV5-1	NA	TRBJ1-5	CASSLDPTGDQPQHF	TGCGCCAGCAGCTTGGACCCCACGGGGGATCAGCCCCAGCATTTT
NA	TRBV5-1	NA	TRBJ2-1	CASMGRGPYNEQFF	TGCGCCAGCATGGGGCGGGGGCCCTACAATGAGCAGTTCTTC
NA	TRBV5-1	NA	TRBJ1-5	CASSLNPTQGQPQHF	TGCGCCAGCAGCTTGAATCCCACACAGGGTCAGCCCCAGCATTTT
NA	TRBV6-1	few	TRBJ1-2	CASSEASGNYGYTF	TGTGCCAGCAGTGAAGCGTCGGGTAACTATGGCTACACCTTC
NA	TRBV6-1	NA	TRBJ2-7	CASSEWRVSYEQYF	TGTGCCAGCAGTGAGTGGAGGGTCTCCTACGAGCAGTACTTC
NA	TRBV2	NA	TRBJ1-6	CASSGRTGSSPLHF	TGTGCCAGCAGTGGCCGAACAGGATCTTCACCCCTCCACTTT
TRBD1	TRBV5-1	NA	TRBJ2-1	CASSGAGGIDEQFF	TGCGCCAGCAGCGGGGCAGGGGGCATCGATGAGCAGTTCTTC
NA	TRBV9	NA	TRBJ1-3	CASSAGRGESGNTIYF	TGTGCCAGCAGCGCGGGACGGGGGGAATCGGGAAACACCATATATTTT
NA	TRBV10-3	NA	TRBJ1-1	CAISAAGIYAFF	TGTGCCATCAGTGCCGCAGGGATATATGCTTTCTTT
NA	TRBV25-1	NA	TRBJ1-2	CASSRHGAKGGYTF	TGTGCCAGCAGCAGACACGGAGCTAAGGGGGGCTACACCTTC
TRBD1	TRBV6-5	NA	TRBJ2-3	CASSHRDRRDTQYF	TGTGCCAGCAGTCACCGGGACAGACGAGATACGCAGTATTTT
NA	TRBV28	NA	TRBJ1-1	CASSLDRGVSDTEAFF	TGTGCCAGCAGTCTCGATCGGGGTGTGTCTGACACTGAAGCTTTCTTT
NA	TRBV28	NA	TRBJ2-7	CASSLTDRTYEQYF	TGTGCCAGCAGTTTAACGGACAGAACCTACGAGCAGTACTTC
TRBD1	TRBV7-2	NA	TRBJ1-1	CASSLGFRTGGSAFF	TGTGCCAGCAGCTTAGGATTTAGGACAGGGGGCTCAGCTTTCTTT
TRBD1	TRBV5-6	NA	TRBJ1-3	CASSRRGPGNTIYF	TGTGCCAGCAGCCGGAGGGGGCCTGGAAACACCATATATTTT
NA	TRBV5-1	once	TRBJ2-6	CASSSGHFSGANVLTF	TGCGCCAGCAGCTCGGGACATTTCTCTGGGGCCAACGTCCTGACTTTC
NA	TRBV6-5	once	TRBJ1-1	CASGVTEAFF	TGTGCCAGCGGAGTCACTGAAGCTTTCTTT
NA	TRBV5-1	NA	TRBJ2-3	CASSLEIPEMNTQYF	TGCGCCAGCAGCTTGGAAATCCCAGAAATGAATACGCAGTATTTT
NA	TRBV30	NA	TRBJ2-3	CAWSVGATLADTQYF	TGTGCCTGGAGTGTAGGGGCCACTCTGGCAGATACGCAGTATTTT
TRBD1	TRBV19	NA	TRBJ2-2	CASSVSGTGMVGELFF	TGTGCCAGTAGTGTCTCCGGGACAGGGATGGTCGGGGAGCTGTTTTTT
TRBD2	TRBV10-3	NA	TRBJ2-1	CAIKRASGANEQFF	TGTGCCATCAAGAGGGCTAGCGGGGCCAATGAGCAGTTCTTC
NA	TRBV28	NA	TRBJ1-1	CATYPGPEAFF	TGTGCCACCTACCCAGGGCCTGAAGCTTTCTTT
NA	TRBV4-2	NA	TRBJ2-1	CASSRQPTPPNEQFF	TGTGCCAGCAGCCGACAACCGACACCTCCGAATGAGCAGTTCTTC
NA	TRBV7-7	NA	TRBJ2-2	CASSLAARGTGELFF	TGTGCTAGCAGCTTAGCCGCACGAGGGACCGGGGAGCTGTTTTTT
NA	TRBV6-1	NA	TRBJ1-5	CASSHFGYSNQPQHF	TGTGCCAGCAGCCACTTCGGGTATAGCAATCAGCCCCAGCATTTT
TRBD2	TRBV7-6	NA	TRBJ2-1	CASSPGLAGEISYNEQFF	TGTGCCAGCAGCCCGGGACTAGCGGGGGAGATCTCCTACAATGAGCAGTTCTTC
TRBD1	TRBV15	NA	TRBJ1-4	CATSSDRGLWEKLFF	TGTGCCACCAGCAGCGACAGGGGGCTTTGGGAAAAACTGTTTTTT
NA	TRBV10-1	once	TRBJ2-3	CASSEEGTSTDTQYF	TGCGCCAGCAGTGAGGAGGGGACTAGCACAGATACGCAGTATTTT
NA	TRBV5-4	NA	TRBJ1-2	CASSSGASPYGYTF	TGTGCCAGCAGCTCTGGGGCCTCGCCGTATGGCTACACCTTC
NA	TRBV6-6	NA	TRBJ1-1	CASSPMGGTEAFF	TGTGCCAGCAGTCCGATGGGAGGCACTGAAGCTTTCTTT
TRBD2	TRBV2	NA	TRBJ2-5	CASNAQRGLETQYF	TGTGCCAGCAACGCCCAGCGGGGGCTAGAGACCCAGTACTTC
NA	TRBV30	NA	TRBJ1-4	CAWSPIAGNNEKLFF	TGTGCCTGGAGTCCAATAGCGGGGAATAATGAAAAACTGTTTTTT
NA	TRBV19	NA	TRBJ1-5	CASSLTGPNQPQHF	TGTGCCAGTAGCCTGACAGGTCCGAATCAGCCCCAGCATTTT
NA	TRBV6-1	NA	TRBJ1-1	CASSEVANTEAFF	TGTGCCAGCAGTGAAGTGGCAAACACTGAAGCTTTCTTT
TRBD2	TRBV30	NA	TRBJ2-3	CAWIGTSGSSTDTQYF	TGTGCCTGGATAGGGACTAGCGGTTCTAGCACAGATACGCAGTATTTT
TRBD2	TRBV19	NA	TRBJ2-5	CASKGVGLARETQYF	TGTGCCAGTAAGGGTGTCGGACTAGCTAGAGAGACCCAGTACTTC
TRBD2	TRBV5-1	NA	TRBJ2-3	CASSFTAGLSTDTQYF	TGCGCCAGCAGCTTTACCGCGGGACTAAGCACAGATACGCAGTATTTT
TRBD1	TRBV9	NA	TRBJ2-7	CASSEGAGYEQYF	TGTGCCAGCAGCGAGGGGGCGGGTTACGAGCAGTACTTC
NA	TRBV18	once	TRBJ2-5	CASSGQGTLYQETQYF	TGTGCCAGCTCAGGCCAGGGCACACTGTACCAAGAGACCCAGTACTTC
NA	TRBV5-5	NA	TRBJ2-1	CASSPPGWTTQRGQFF	TGTGCCAGCAGCCCCCCGGGGTGGACTACCCAGAGAGGGCAGTTCTTC
NA	TRBV19	NA	TRBJ2-5	CASSNSAGQETQYF	TGTGCCAGTAGTAATAGTGCGGGGCAAGAGACCCAGTACTTC
NA	TRBV19	NA	TRBJ2-2	CASSKSSGTGELFF	TGTGCCAGTAGTAAGTCATCAGGGACCGGGGAGCTGTTTTTT
TRBD1	TRBV28	NA	TRBJ2-7	CASSYHRDRGWGYEQYF	TGTGCCAGCAGTTACCACCGGGACAGGGGATGGGGCTACGAGCAGTACTTC
NA	TRBV27	NA	TRBJ1-6	CASSLFRLDSPLHF	TGTGCCAGCAGTTTATTCAGGTTGGATTCACCCCTCCACTTT
NA	TRBV10-1	NA	TRBJ1-3	CASSGGQGNTIYF	TGCGCCAGCAGTGGGGGACAAGGAAACACCATATATTTT
TRBD1	TRBV18	NA	TRBJ2-7	CASSPGTGPYEQYF	TGTGCCAGCTCGCCCGGGACAGGACCCTACGAGCAGTACTTC
NA	TRBV7-9	NA	TRBJ2-7	CASSLVGQVHYEQYF	TGTGCCAGCAGCTTAGTGGGGCAGGTTCACTACGAGCAGTACTTC
NA	TRBV9	NA	TRBJ1-6	CASTREWSNSPLHF	TGTGCCAGCACCCGAGAGTGGTCTAATTCACCCCTCCACTTT
NA	TRBV5-6	NA	TRBJ2-4	CASSLEGRQKAKNIQYF	TGTGCCAGCAGCTTGGAAGGGAGACAAAAAGCCAAAAACATTCAGTACTTC
NA	TRBV30	NA	TRBJ1-4	CAWSSGATNEKLFF	TGTGCCTGGAGTTCGGGTGCAACTAATGAAAAACTGTTTTTT
TRBD2	TRBV6-5	NA	TRBJ2-3	CASSYNERGGWDTQYF	TGTGCCAGCAGTTATAATGAGCGGGGGGGATGGGATACGCAGTATTTT
NA	TRBV6-6	NA	TRBJ1-5	CASSEVGNNQPQHF	TGTGCCAGCAGTGAGGTCGGAAACAATCAGCCCCAGCATTTT
NA	TRBV13	NA	TRBJ1-1	CASSFGLETEAFF	TGTGCCAGCAGCTTTGGGTTGGAGACTGAAGCTTTCTTT
TRBD1	TRBV6-1	once	TRBJ1-2	CASSAGGANYGYTF	TGTGCCAGCAGTGCAGGGGGCGCCAACTATGGCTACACCTTC
TRBD2	TRBV30	NA	TRBJ2-7	CAWSKVAGFEEQYF	TGTGCCTGGAGTAAGGTAGCGGGGTTTGAGGAGCAGTACTTC
NA	TRBV5-1	NA	TRBJ2-2	CASKTQGVVAGELFF	TGCGCCAGCAAAACACAGGGAGTGGTGGCCGGGGAGCTGTTTTTT
NA	TRBV5-1	NA	TRBJ2-4	CASSPPGGAKNIQYF	TGCGCCAGCAGCCCCCCCGGGGGAGCCAAAAACATTCAGTACTTC